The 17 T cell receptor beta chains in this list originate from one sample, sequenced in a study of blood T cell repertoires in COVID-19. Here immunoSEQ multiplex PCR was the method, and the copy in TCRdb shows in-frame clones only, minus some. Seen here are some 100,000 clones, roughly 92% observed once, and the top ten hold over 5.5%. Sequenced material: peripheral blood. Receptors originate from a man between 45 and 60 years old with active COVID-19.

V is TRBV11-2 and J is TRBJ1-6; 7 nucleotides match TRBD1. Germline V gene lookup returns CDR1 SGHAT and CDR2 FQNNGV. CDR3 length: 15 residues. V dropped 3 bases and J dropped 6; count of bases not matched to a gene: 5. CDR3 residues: CASSFGTASNSPLHF. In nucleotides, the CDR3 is TGTGCCAGCAGCTTCGGGACAGCCTCTAATTCACCCCTCCACTTT.

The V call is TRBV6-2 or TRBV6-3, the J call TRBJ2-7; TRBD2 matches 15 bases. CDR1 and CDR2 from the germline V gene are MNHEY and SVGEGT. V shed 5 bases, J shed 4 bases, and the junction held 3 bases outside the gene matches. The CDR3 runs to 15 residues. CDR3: CASSRGLAGGYEQYF. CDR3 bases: TGTGCCAGCAGTCGTGGACTAGCGGGAGGGTACGAGCAGTACTTC.

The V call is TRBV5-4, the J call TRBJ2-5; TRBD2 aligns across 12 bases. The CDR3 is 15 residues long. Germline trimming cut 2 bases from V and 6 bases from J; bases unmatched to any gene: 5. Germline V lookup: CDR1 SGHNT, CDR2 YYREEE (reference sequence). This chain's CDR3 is CASSFRTSGTKTQYF. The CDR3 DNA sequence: TGTGCCAGCAGCTTCAGGACTAGCGGGACGAAGACCCAGTACTTC.

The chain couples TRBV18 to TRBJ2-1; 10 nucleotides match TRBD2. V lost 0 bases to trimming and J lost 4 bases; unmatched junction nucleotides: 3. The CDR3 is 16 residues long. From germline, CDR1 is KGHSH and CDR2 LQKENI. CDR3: CASSPPTSGAYNEQFF. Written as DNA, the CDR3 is TGTGCCAGCTCACCACCAACTAGCGGGGCTTACAATGAGCAGTTCTTC.

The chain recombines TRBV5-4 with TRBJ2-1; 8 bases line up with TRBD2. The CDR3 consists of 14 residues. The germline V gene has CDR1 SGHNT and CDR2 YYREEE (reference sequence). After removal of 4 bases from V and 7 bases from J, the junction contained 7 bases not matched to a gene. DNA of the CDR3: TGTGCCAGCAGCGAGGGGACTAGTCGGAATGAGCAGTTCTTC. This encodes CASSEGTSRNEQFF.

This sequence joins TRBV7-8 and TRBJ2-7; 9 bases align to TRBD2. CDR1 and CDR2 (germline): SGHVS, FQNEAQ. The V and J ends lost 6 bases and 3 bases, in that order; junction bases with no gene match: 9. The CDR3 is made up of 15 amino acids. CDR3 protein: CASRQTSGRYYEQYF. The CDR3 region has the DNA TGTGCCAGCAGACAAACTAGCGGGCGTTACTACGAGCAGTACTTC.

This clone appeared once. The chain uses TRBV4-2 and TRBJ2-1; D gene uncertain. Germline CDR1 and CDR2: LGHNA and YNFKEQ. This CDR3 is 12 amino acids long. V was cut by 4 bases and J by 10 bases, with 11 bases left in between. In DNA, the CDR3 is TGTGCCAGCAGCCCATCCCGGGTCGAGCAGTTCTTC. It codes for CASSPSRVEQFF.

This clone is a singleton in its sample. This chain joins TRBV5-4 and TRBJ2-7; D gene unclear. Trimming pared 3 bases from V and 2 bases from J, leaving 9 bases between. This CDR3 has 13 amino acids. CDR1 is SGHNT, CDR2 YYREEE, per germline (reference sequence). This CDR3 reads CASSSEVAYEQYF. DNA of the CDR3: TGTGCCAGCAGCTCAGAAGTCGCCTACGAGCAGTACTTC.

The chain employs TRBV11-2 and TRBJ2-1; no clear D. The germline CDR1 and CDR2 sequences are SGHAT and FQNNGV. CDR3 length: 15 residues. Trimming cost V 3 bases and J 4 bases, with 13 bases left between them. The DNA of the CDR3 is TGTGCCAGCAGCTTCAACCCACTCGCTTACAATGAGCAGTTCTTC. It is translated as CASSFNPLAYNEQFF.

The chain's CDR3 is CASSPARAGGELFF. CDR3 nucleotide sequence: TGTGCCAGTAGCCCGGCGCGGGCCGGCGGGGAGCTGTTTTTT. The chain has TRBV19 and TRBJ2-2; weak D call: TRBD2 (5 bases). V was shortened by 6 bases and J by 7 bases, with 15 bases between the two germline ends. The CDR3 is made up of 14 amino acids. Germline-derived CDR1 and CDR2 are LNHDA and SQIVND (reference sequence).

In nucleotides, the CDR3 is TGTGCCAGTGGGACGGAGGGCTGGGACACTGAAGCTTTCTTT. As protein: CASGTEGWDTEAFF. The chain combines TRBV28 with TRBJ1-1, with D possibly matching TRBD1 (5 bases). This CDR3 region has 14 residues. Trimming removed 9 bases at V and 3 bases at J, with 17 bases between. In germline, CDR1 is MDHEN, CDR2 SYDVKM.

CDR3 sequence reads: CASSSQERSYEQYF. DNA for the CDR3: TGTGCCAGCTCATCACAGGAGAGATCCTACGAGCAGTACTTC. This chain joins TRBV18 and TRBJ2-7; tentatively, D is TRBD1 (5 bases). The V gene lost 5 bases and the J gene lost 1 base, with 12 bases spanning the gap. Germline V lookup: CDR1 KGHSH, CDR2 LQKENI. The CDR3 consists of 14 residues.

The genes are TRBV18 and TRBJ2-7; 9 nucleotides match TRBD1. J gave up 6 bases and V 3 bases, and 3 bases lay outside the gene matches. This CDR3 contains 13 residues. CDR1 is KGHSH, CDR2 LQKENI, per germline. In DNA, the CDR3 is TGTGCCAGCTCACCCGGGGACAGGGCCGAGCAGTACTTC. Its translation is CASSPGDRAEQYF.

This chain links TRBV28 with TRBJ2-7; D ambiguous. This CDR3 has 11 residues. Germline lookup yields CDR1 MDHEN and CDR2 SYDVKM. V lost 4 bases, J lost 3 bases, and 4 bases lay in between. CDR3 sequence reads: CASSSLYEQYF. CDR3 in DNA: TGTGCCAGCAGTTCCCTCTACGAGCAGTACTTC.

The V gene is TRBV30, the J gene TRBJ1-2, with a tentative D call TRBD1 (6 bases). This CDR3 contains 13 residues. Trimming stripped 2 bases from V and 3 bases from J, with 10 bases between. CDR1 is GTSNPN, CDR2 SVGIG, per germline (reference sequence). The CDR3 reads CAWSPRTDYGYTF. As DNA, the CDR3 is TGTGCCTGGAGTCCCCGGACAGACTATGGCTACACCTTC.

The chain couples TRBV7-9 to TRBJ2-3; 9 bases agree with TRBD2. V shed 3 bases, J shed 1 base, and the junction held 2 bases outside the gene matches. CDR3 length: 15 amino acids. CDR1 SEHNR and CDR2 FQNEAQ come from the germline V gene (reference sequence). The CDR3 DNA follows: TGTGCCAGCAGCTTGGGCGGGAGGGGCACAGATACGCAGTATTTT. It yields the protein CASSLGGRGTDTQYF.

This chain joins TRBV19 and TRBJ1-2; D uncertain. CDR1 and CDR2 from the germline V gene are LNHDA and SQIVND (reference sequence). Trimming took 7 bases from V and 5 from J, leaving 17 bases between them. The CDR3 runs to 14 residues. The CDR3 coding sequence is TGTGCCAGTACCCCCGCGGTGGCTGTTTATGGCTACACCTTC. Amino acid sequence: CASTPAVAVYGYTF.